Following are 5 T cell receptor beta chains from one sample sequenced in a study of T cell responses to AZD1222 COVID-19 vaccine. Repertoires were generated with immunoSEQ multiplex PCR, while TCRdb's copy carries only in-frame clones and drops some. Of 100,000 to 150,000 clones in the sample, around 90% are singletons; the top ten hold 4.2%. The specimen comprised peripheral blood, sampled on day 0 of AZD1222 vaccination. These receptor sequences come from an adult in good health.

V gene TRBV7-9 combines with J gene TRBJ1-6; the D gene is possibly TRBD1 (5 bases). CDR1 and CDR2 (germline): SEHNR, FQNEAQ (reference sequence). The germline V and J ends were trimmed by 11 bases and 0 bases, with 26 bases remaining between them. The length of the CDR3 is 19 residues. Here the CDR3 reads CACPADDSPKSSYNSPLHF. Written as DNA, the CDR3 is TGTGCCTGCCCGGCAGACGACAGTCCGAAGAGCTCCTATAATTCACCCCTCCACTTT.

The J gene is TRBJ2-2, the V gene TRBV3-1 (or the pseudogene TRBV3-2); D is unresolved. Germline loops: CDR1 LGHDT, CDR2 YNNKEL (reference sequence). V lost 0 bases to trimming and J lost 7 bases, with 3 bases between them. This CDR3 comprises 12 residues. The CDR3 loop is CASSQEIGELFF. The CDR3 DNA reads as TGTGCCAGCAGCCAAGAAATCGGGGAGCTGTTTTTT.

The CDR3 DNA reads TGTGCCAGCAGCGCCTTAGCGGGGGGCCCCCAAGAGACCCAGTACTTC. This gives the protein CASSALAGGPQETQYF. The J gene is TRBJ2-5, the V gene TRBV9, with 10 bases identical to TRBD2. Trimming cost V 3 bases and J 1 base; bases outside gene matches: 6. CDR1 and CDR2 (germline): SGDLS, YYNGEE. The length of the CDR3 is 16 residues.

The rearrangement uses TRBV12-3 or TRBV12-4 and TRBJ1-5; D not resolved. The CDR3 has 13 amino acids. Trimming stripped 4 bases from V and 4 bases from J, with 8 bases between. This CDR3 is CASSSLSNQPQHF. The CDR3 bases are TGTGCCAGCAGTTCACTCAGTAATCAGCCCCAGCATTTT.

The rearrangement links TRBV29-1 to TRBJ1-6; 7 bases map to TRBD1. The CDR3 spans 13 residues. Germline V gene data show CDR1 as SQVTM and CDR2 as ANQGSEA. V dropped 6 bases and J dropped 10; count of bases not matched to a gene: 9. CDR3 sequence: CSVKTGDGSPLHF. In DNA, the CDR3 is TGCAGCGTAAAAACAGGGGATGGATCACCCCTCCACTTT.